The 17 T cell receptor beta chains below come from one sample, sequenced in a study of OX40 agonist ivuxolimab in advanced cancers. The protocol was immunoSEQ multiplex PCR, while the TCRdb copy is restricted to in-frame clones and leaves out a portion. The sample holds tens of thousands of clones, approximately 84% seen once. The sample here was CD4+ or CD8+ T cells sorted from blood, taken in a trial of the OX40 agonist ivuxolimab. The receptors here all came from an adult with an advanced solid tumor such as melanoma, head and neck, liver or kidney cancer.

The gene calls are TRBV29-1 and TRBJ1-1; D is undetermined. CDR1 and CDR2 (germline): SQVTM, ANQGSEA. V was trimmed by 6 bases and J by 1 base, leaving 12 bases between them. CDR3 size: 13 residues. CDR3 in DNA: TGCAGCGTAACAGTCGGCCGGAACACTGAAGCTTTCTTT. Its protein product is CSVTVGRNTEAFF.

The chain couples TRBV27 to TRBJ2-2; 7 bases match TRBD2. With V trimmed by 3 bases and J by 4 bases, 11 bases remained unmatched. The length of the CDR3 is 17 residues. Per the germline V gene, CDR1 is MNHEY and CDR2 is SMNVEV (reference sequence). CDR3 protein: CASSLGPPAGSTGELFF. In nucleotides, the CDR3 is TGTGCCAGCAGTTTGGGGCCCCCAGCGGGGTCCACCGGGGAGCTGTTTTTT.

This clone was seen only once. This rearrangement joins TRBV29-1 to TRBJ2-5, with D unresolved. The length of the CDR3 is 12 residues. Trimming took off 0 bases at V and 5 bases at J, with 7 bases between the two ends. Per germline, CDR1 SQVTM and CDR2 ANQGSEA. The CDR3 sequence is CSVEDPRETQYF. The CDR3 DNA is TGCAGCGTTGAAGATCCACGGGAGACCCAGTACTTC.

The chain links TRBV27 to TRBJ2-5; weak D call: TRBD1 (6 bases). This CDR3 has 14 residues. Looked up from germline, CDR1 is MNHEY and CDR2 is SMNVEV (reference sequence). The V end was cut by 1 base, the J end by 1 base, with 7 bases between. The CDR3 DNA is TGTGCCAGCAGTTTATTAGGGGGCCAAGAGACCCAGTACTTC. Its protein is CASSLLGGQETQYF.

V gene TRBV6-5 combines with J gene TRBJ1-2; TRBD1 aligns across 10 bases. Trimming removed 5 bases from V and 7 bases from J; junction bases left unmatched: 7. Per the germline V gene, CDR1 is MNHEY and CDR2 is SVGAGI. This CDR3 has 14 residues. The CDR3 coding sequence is TGTGCCAGCAGTCCGGGACAGGGGAGATTTGGCTACACCTTC. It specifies CASSPGQGRFGYTF.

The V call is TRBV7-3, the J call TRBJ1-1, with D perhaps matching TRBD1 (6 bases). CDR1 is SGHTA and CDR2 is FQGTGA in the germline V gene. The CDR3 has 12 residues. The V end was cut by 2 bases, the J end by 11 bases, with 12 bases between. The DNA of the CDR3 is TGTGCCAGCAGCTTAGAGGGGGGAGAGGCTTTCTTT. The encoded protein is CASSLEGGEAFF.

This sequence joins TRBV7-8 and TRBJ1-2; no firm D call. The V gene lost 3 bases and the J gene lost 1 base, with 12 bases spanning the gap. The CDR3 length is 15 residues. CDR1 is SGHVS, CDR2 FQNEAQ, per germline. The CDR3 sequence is CASSFGRLFNYGYTF. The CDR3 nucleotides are TGTGCCAGCAGCTTCGGTCGACTGTTTAACTATGGCTACACCTTC.

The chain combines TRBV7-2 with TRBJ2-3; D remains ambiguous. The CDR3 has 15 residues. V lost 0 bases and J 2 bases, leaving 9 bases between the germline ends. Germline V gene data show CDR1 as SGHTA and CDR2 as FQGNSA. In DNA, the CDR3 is TGTGCCAGCAGCTTAGCGCCCAGCTTCACAGATACGCAGTATTTT. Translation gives CASSLAPSFTDTQYF.

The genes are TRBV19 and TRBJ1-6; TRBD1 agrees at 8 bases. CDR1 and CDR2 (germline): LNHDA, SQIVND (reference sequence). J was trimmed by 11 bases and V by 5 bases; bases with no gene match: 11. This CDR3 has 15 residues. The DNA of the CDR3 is TGTGCCAGTAGTTACTCACCGGGACAGGCTGCACCCCTCCACTTT. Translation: CASSYSPGQAAPLHF.

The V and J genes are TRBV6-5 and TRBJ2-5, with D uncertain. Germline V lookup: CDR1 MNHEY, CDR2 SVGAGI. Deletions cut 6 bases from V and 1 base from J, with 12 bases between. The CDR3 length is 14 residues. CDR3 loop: CASRESGGQETQYF. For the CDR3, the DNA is TGTGCCAGCAGGGAGAGTGGCGGCCAAGAGACCCAGTACTTC.

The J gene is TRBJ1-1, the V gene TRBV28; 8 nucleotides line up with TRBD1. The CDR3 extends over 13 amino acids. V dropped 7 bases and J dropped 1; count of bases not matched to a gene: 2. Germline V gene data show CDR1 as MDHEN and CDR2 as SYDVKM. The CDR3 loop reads CASKTGANTEAFF. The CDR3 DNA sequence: TGTGCCAGCAAGACAGGGGCGAACACTGAAGCTTTCTTT.

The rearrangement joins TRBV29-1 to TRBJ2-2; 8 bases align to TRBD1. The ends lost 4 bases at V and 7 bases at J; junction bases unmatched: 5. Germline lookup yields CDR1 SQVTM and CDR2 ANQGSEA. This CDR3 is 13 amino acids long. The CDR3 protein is CSVAPGGSGELFF. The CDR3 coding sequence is TGCAGCGTTGCTCCAGGGGGCAGCGGGGAGCTGTTTTTT.

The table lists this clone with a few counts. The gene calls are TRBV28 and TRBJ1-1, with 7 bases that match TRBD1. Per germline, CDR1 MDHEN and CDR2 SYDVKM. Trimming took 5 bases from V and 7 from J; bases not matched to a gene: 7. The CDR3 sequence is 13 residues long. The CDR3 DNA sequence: TGTGCCAGCAGTATGGGACAGCGTTTTGAAGCTTTCTTT. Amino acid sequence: CASSMGQRFEAFF.

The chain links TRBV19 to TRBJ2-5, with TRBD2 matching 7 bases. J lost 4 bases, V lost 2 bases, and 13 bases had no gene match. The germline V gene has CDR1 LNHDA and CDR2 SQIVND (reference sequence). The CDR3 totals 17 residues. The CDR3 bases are TGTGCCAGTAGTATACCGGGGGGAGCCATAGAGGGAGAGACCCAGTACTTC. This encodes CASSIPGGAIEGETQYF.

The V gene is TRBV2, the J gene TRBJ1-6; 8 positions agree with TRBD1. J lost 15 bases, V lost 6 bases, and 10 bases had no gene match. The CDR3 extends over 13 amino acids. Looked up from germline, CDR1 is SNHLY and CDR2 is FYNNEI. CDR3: CASRETKQGVLHF. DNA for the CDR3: TGTGCCAGCAGGGAAACCAAACAGGGGGTCCTCCACTTT.

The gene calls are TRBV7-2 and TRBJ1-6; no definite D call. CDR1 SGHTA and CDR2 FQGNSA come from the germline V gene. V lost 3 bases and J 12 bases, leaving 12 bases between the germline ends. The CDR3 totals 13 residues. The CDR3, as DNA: TGTGCCAGCAGCTTGTCTTGGAATCTACCCCTCCACTTT. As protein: CASSLSWNLPLHF.

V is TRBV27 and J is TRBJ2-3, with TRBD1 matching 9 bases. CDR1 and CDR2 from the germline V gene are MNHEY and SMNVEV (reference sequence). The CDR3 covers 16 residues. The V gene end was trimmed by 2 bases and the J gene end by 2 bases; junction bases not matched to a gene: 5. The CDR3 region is CASSLTGGFDTDTQYF. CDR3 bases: TGTGCCAGCAGTTTAACAGGGGGCTTCGACACAGATACGCAGTATTTT.